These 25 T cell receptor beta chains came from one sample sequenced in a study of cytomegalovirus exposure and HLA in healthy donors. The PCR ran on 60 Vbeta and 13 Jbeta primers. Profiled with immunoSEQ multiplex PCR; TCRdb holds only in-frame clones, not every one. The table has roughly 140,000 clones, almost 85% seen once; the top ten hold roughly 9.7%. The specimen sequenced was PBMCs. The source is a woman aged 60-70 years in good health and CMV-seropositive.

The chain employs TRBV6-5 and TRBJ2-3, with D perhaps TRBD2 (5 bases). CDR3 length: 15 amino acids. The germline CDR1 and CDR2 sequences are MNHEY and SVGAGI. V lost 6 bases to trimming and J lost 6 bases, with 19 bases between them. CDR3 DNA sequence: TGTGCCAGCAGACTAGGGCAGGATCGTAGGGATACGCAGTATTTT. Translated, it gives CASRLGQDRRDTQYF.

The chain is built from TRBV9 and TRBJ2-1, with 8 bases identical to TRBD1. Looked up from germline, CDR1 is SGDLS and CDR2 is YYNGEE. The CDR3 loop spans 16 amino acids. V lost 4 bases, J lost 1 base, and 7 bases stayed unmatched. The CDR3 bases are TGTGCCAGCAGCACCAGGACAGGGAGATCCTACAATGAGCAGTTCTTC. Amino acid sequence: CASSTRTGRSYNEQFF.

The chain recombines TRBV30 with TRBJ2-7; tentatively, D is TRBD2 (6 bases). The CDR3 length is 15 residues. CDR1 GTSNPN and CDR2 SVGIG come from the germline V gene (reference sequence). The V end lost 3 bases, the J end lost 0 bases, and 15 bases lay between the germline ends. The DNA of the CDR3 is TGTGCCTGGAGATCCTTAGCGGTCAGCTCCTACGAGCAGTACTTC. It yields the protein CAWRSLAVSSYEQYF.

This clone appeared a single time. CDR3 protein: CASSQLGTQQYF. CDR3 DNA: TGTGCCAGCAGCCAATTGGGGACACAGCAGTACTTC. The genes are TRBV16 and TRBJ2-5, with D maybe TRBD1 (6 bases). Deletions cut 1 base from V and 11 bases from J, with 11 bases between. Germline V gene data show CDR1 as KGHSY and CDR2 as FQNENV. The CDR3 has 12 residues.

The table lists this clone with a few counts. CDR3 sequence: CASSSKQGEPPYEQYF. Here the CDR3 DNA reads TGTGCCAGCAGCTCAAAACAGGGGGAGCCACCCTACGAGCAGTACTTC. The rearrangement uses TRBV28 and TRBJ2-7; TRBD1 matches at 8 bases. The CDR3 is 16 residues long. The germline gives CDR1 MDHEN, CDR2 SYDVKM. The V gene end was trimmed by 6 bases and the J gene end by 2 bases; junction bases not matched to a gene: 12.

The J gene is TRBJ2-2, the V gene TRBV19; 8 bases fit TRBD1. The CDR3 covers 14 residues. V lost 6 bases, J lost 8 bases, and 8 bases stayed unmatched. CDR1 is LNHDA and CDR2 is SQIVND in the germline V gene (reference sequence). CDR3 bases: TGTGCCAGTAGGGCGGGACAGGAGGCAGGGGAGCTGTTTTTT. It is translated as CASRAGQEAGELFF.

This CDR3 is CASSSPPIAGELFF. In nucleotides, the CDR3 is TGTGCCAGCAGTTCACCTCCTATTGCCGGGGAGCTGTTTTTT. The genes are TRBV27 and TRBJ2-2; D not certain. The CDR3 has 14 amino acids. The V end was cut by 4 bases, the J end by 6 bases, with 12 bases between. Germline V lookup: CDR1 MNHEY, CDR2 SMNVEV (reference sequence).

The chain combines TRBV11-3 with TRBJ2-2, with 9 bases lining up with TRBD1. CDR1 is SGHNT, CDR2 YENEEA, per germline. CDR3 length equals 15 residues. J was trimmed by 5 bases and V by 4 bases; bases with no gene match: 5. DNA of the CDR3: TGTGCCAGCAGCTCCTGGACAGGGGTAACCGGGGAGCTGTTTTTT. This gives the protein CASSSWTGVTGELFF.

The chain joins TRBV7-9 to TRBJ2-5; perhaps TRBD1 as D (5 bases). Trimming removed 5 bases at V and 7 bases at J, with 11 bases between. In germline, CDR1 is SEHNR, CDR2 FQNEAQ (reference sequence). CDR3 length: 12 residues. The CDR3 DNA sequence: TGTGCCAGCAGCCCCTACCAGGGGACCCAGTACTTC. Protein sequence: CASSPYQGTQYF.

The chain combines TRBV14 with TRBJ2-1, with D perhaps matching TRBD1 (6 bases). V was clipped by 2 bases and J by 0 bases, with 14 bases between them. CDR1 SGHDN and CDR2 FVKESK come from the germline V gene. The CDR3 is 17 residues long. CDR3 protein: CASSQTQGQSSYNEQFF. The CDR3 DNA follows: TGTGCCAGCAGCCAAACTCAGGGGCAAAGCTCCTACAATGAGCAGTTCTTC.

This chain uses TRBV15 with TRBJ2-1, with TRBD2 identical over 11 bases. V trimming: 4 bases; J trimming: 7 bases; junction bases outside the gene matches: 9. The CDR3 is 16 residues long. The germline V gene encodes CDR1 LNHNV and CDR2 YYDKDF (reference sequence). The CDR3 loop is CATSNKRTSGYNEQFF. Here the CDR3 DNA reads TGTGCCACCAGCAATAAACGGACTAGCGGGTATAATGAGCAGTTCTTC.

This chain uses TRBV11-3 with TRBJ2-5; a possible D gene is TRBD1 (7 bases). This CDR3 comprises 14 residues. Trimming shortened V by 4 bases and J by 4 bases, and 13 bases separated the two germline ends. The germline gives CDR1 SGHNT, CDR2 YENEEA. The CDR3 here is CASSSRQGGETQYF. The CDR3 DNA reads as TGTGCCAGCAGCTCGAGACAGGGAGGAGAGACCCAGTACTTC.

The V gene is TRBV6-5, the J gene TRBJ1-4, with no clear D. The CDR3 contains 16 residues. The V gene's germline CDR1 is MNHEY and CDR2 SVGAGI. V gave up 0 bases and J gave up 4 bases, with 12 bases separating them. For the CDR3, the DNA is TGTGCCAGCAGTTACTCGAGCCAGGTCCTTAATGAAAAACTGTTTTTT. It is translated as CASSYSSQVLNEKLFF.

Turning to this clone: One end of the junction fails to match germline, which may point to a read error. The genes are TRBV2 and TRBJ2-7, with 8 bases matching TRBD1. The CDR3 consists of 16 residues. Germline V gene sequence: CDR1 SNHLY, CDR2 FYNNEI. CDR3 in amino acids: CASRRPPGQASHEQYF. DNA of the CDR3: TGTGCCAGCAGACGTCCCCCGGGACAGGCCTCCCACGAGCAGTACTTC. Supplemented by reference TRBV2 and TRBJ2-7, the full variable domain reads EPEVTQTPSHQVTQMGQEVILRCVPISNHLYFYWYRQILGQKVEFLVSFYNNEISEKSEIFDDQFSVERPDGSNFTLKIRSTKLEDSAMYFCASRRPPGQASHEQYFGPGTRLTVT.

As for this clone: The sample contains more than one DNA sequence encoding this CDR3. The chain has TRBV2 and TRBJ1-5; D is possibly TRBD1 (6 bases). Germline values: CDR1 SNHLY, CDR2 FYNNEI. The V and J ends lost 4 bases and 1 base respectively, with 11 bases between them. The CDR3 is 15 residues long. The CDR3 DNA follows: TGTGCCAGCAGTGCCGGGGGGGCAAGCAATCAGCCCCAGCATTTT. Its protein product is CASSAGGASNQPQHF.

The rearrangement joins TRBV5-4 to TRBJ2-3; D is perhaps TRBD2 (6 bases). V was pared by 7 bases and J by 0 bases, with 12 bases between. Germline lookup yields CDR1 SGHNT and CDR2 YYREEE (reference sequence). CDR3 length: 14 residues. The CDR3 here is CASGLAESTDTQYF. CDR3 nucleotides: TGTGCCAGCGGATTAGCGGAGAGCACAGATACGCAGTATTTT. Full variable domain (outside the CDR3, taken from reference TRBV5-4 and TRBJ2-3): ETGVTQSPTHLIKTRGQQVTLRCSSQSGHNTVSWYQQALGQGPQFIFQYYREEENGRGNFPPRFSGLQFPNYSSELNVNALELDDSALYLCASGLAESTDTQYFGPGTRLTVL.

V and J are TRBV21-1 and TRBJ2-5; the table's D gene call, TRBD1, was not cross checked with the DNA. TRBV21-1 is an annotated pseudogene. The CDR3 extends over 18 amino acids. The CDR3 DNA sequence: TGTGCCAGCAGCAAACTCGTTACGGGACACCCCCATCTCAAGACCCAGTACTTC. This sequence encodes CASSKLVTGHPHLKTQYF.

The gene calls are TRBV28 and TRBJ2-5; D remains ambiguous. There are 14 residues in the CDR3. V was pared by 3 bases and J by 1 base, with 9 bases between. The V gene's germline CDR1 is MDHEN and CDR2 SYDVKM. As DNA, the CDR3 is TGTGCCAGCAGTTTGAGAAACCCCCAAGAGACCCAGTACTTC. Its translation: CASSLRNPQETQYF.

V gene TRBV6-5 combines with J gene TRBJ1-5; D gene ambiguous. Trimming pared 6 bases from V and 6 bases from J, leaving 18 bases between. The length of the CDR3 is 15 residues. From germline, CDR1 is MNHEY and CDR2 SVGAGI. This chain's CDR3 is CASSLNVDLGQPQHF. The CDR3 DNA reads TGTGCCAGCAGCTTAAACGTGGATCTAGGTCAGCCCCAGCATTTT.

CDR3 sequence: CASSQDRDLYEQYF. The CDR3 region has the DNA TGTGCCAGCAGCCAGGACAGGGACCTTTACGAGCAGTACTTC. The V call is TRBV4-2, the J call TRBJ2-7; TRBD1 aligns across 8 bases. From germline, CDR1 is LGHNA and CDR2 YNFKEQ. The V and J ends lost 3 bases and 4 bases, in that order; junction bases with no gene match: 5. This CDR3 contains 14 residues.

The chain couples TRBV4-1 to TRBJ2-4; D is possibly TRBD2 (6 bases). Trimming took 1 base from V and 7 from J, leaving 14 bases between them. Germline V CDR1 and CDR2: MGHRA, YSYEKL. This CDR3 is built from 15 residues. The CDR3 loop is CASSQVAREANIQYF. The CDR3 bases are TGCGCCAGCAGCCAAGTGGCCAGGGAGGCGAACATTCAGTACTTC.

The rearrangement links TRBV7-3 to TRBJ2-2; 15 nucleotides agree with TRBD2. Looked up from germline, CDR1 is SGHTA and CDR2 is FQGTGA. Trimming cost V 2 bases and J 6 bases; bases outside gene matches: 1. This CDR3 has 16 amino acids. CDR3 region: CASSLGLAGGPGELFF. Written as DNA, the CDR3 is TGTGCCAGCAGCTTAGGACTAGCGGGAGGGCCCGGGGAGCTGTTTTTT.

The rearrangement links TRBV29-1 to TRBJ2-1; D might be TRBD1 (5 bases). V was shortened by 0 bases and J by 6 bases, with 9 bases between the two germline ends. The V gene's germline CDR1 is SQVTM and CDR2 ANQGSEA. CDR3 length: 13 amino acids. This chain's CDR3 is CSVEDGAANEQFF. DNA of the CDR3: TGCAGCGTTGAAGATGGGGCGGCCAATGAGCAGTTCTTC.

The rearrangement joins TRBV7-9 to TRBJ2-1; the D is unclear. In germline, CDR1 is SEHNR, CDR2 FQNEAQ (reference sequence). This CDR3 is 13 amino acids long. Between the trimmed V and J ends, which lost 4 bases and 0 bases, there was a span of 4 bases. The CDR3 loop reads CASSYSSYNEQFF. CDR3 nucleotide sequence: TGTGCCAGCAGCTACAGCTCCTACAATGAGCAGTTCTTC. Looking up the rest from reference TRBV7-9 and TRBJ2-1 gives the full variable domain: DTGVSQNPRHKITKRGQNVTFRCDPISEHNRLYWYRQTLGQGPEFLTYFQNEAQLEKSRLLSDRFSAERPKGSFSTLEIQRTEQGDSAMYLCASSYSSYNEQFFGPGTRLTVL.

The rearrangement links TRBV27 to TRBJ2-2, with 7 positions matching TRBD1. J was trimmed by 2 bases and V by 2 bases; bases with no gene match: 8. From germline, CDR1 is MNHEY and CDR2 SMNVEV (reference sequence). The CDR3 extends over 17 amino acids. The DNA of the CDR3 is TGTGCCAGCAGTTTACGGCGGACAGGCCGAAACACCGGGGAGCTGTTTTTT. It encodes CASSLRRTGRNTGELFF.